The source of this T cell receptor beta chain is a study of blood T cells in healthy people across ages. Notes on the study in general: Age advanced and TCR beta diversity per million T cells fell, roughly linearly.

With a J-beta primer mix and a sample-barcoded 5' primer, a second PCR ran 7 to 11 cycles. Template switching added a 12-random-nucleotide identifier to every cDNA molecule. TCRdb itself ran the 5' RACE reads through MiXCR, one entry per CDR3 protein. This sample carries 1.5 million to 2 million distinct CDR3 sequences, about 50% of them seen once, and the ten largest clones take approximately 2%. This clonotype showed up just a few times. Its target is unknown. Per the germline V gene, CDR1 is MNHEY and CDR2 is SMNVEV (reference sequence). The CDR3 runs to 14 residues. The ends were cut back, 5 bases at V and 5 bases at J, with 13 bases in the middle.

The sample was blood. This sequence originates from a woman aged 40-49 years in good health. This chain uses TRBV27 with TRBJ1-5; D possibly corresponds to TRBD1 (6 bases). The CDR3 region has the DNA TGTGCCAGCAGTCCAGAGGGGGGGCATCAGCCCCAGCATTTT. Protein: CASSPEGGHQPQHF.